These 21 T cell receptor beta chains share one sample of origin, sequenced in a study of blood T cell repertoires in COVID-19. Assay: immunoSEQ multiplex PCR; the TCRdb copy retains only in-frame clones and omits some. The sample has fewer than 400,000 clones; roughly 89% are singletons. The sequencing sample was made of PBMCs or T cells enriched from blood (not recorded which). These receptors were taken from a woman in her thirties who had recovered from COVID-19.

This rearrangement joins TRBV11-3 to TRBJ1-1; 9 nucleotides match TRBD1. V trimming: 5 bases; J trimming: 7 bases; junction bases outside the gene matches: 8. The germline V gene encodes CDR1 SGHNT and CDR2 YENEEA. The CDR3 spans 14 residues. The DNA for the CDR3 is TGTGCCAGCAGCCTGGGGACAGGGAAGGATGAAGCTTTCTTT. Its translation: CASSLGTGKDEAFF.

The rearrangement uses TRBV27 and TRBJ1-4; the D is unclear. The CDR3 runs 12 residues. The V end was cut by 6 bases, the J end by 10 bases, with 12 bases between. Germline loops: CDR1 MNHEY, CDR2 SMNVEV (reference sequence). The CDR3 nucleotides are TGTGCCAGCAGACCCCCTAGTGGAAAACTGTTTTTT. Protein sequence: CASRPPSGKLFF.

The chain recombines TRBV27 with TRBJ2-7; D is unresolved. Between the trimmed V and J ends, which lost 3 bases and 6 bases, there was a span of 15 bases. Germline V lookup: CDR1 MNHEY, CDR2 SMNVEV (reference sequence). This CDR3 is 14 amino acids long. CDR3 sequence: CASSFIPPRGEQYF. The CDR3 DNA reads TGTGCCAGCAGTTTTATCCCACCCCGAGGCGAGCAGTACTTC.

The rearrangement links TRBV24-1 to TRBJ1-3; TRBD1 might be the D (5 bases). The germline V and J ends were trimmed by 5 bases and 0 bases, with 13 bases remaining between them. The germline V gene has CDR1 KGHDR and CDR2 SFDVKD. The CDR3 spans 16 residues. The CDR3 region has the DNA TGTGCCACCAGTGGGATAACAGGTGCCTCTGGAAACACCATATATTTT. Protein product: CATSGITGASGNTIYF.

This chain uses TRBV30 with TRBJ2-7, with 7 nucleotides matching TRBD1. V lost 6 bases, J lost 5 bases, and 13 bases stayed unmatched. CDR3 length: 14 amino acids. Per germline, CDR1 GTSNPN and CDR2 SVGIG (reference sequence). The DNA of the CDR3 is TGTGCCTGCCTACTAGGGGGCAGAATGGACGAGCAGTACTTC. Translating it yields CACLLGGRMDEQYF.

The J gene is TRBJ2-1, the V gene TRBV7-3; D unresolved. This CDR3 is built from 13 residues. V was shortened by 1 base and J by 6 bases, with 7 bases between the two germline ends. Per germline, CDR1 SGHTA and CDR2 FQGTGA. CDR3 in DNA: TGTGCCAGCAGCTTAAGGGCCACCAATGAGCAGTTCTTC. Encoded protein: CASSLRATNEQFF.

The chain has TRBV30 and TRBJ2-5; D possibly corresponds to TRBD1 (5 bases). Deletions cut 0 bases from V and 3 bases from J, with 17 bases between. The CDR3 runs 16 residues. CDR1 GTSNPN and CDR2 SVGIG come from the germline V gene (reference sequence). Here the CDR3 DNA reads TGTGCCTGGAGTGTATTAGGGGCAGTATTTGAAGAGACCCAGTACTTC. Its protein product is CAWSVLGAVFEETQYF.

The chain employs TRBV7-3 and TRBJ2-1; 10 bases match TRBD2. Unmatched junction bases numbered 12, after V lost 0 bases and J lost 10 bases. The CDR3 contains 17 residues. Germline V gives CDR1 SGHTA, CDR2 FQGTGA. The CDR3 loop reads CASSLTETLAGVGEQFF. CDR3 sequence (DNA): TGTGCCAGCAGCTTAACGGAGACCCTAGCGGGAGTGGGGGAGCAGTTCTTC.

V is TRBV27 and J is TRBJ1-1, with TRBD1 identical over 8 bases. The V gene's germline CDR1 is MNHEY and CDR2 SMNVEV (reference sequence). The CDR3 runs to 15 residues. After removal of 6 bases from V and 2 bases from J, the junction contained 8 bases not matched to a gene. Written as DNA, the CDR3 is TGTGCCAGCAGGGACGGACAGGGCGGAAACACTGAAGCTTTCTTT. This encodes CASRDGQGGNTEAFF.

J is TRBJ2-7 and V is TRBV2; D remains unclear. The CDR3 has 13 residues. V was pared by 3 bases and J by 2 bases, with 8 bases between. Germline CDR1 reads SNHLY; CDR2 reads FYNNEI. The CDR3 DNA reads TGTGCCAGCAGTGACAGGAAAACCTACGAGCAGTACTTC. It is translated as CASSDRKTYEQYF.

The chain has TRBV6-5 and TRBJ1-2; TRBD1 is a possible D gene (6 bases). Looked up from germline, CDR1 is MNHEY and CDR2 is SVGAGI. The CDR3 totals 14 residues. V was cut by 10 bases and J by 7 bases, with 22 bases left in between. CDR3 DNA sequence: TGTGCCACCGGGAGGGGGGGCGAGTCCTTTGGCTACACCTTC. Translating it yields CATGRGGESFGYTF.

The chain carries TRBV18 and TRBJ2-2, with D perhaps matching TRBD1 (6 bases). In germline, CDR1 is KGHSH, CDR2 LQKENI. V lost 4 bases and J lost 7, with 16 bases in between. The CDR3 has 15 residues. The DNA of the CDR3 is TGTGCCAGCTCACAGGAGACAGGTTATAACGGGGAGCTGTTTTTT. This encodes CASSQETGYNGELFF.

The CDR3 spells CASSEAQTASLYEQYF. CDR3 coding DNA: TGTGCCAGCAGTGAAGCCCAGACAGCATCCCTTTACGAGCAGTACTTC. This chain joins TRBV2 and TRBJ2-7, with TRBD1 as a possible D gene (5 bases). With 0 bases removed from V and 4 bases from J, the gap between germline ends came to 16 bases. The CDR3 has 16 residues. Germline CDR1 reads SNHLY; CDR2 reads FYNNEI.

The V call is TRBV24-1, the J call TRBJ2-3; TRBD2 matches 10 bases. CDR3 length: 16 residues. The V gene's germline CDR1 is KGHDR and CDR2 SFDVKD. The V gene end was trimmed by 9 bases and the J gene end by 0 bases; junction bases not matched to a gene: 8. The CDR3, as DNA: TGTGCCACCGAGAGCGGGAGGGAGACTAGCACAGATACGCAGTATTTT. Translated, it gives CATESGRETSTDTQYF.

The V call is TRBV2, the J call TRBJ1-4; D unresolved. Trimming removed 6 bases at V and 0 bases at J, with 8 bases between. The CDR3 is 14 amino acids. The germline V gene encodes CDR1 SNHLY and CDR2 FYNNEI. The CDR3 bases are TGTGCCAGCAGCCAGGTTGCAACTAATGAAAAACTGTTTTTT. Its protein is CASSQVATNEKLFF.

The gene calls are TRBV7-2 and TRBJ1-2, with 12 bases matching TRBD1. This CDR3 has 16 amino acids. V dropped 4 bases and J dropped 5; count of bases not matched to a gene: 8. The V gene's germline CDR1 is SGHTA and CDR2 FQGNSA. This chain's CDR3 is CASSSGGDRGQYGYTF. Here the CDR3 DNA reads TGTGCCAGCAGCTCGGGTGGGGACAGGGGGCAGTATGGCTACACCTTC.

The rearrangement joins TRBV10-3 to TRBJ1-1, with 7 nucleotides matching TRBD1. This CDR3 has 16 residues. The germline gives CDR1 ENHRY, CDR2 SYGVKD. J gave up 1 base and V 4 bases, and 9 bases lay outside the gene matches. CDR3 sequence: CAISGGATGTNTEAFF. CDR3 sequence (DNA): TGTGCCATCAGTGGGGGCGCGACAGGGACGAACACTGAAGCTTTCTTT.

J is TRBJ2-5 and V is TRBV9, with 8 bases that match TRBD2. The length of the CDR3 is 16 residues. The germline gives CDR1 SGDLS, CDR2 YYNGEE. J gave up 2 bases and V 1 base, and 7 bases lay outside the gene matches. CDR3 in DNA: TGTGCCAGCAGCGTAACTAGCGGACACTTACAAGAGACCCAGTACTTC. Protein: CASSVTSGHLQETQYF.

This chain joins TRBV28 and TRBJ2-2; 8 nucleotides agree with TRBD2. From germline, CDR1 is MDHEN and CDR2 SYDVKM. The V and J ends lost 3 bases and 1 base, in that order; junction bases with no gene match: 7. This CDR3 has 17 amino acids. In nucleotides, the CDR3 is TGTGCCAGCAGTTTTACGGGAGGGCCATGGAACACCGGGGAGCTGTTTTTT. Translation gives CASSFTGGPWNTGELFF.

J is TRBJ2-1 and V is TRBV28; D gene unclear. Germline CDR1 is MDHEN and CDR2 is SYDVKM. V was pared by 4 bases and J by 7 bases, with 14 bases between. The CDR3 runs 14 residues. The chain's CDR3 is CASSSSGLPNEQFF. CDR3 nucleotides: TGTGCCAGCAGTTCCTCGGGTCTCCCAAATGAGCAGTTCTTC.

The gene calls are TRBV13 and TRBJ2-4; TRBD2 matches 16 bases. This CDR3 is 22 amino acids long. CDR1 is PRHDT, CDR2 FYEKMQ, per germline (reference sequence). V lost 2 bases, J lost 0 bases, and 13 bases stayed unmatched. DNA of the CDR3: TGTGCCAGCAGCTTAAGACCTAGACCGGGACTAGCGGGAGGGATAGCCAAAAACATTCAGTACTTC. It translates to CASSLRPRPGLAGGIAKNIQYF.